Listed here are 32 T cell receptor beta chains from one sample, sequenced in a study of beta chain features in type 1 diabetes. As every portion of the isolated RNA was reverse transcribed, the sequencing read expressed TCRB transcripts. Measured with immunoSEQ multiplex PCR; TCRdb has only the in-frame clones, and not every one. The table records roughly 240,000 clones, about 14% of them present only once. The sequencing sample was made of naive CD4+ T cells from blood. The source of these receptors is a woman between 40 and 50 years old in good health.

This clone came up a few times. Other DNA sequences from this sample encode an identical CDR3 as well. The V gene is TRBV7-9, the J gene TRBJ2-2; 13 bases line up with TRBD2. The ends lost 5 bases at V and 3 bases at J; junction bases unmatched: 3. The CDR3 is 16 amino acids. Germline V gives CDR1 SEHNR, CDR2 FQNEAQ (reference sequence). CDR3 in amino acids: CASSRGLAGDTGELFF. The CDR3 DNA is TGTGCCAGCAGCCGTGGACTAGCGGGGGACACCGGGGAGCTGTTTTTT.

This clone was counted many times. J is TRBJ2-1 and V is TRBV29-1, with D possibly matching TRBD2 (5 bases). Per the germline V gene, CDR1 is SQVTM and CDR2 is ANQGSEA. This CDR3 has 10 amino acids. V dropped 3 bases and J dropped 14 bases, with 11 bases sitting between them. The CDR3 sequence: CSVEGRPKFF. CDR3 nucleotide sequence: TGCAGCGTTGAGGGGAGACCAAAGTTCTTC.

The CDR3 region is CASSSDSYEQYF. Written as DNA, the CDR3 is TGTGCCAGCTCGAGCGACAGCTACGAGCAGTACTTC. The chain uses TRBV18 and TRBJ2-7, with a weak D call TRBD1 (5 bases). Germline CDR1 KGHSH, CDR2 LQKENI. The CDR3 length is 12 residues. The V end was cut by 6 bases, the J end by 3 bases, with 9 bases between.

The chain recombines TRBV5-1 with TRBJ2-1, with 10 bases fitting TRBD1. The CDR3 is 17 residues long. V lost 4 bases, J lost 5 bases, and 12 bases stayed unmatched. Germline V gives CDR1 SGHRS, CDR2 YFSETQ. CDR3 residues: CASSAQPGTGENNEQFF. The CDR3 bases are TGCGCCAGCAGCGCCCAGCCCGGGACAGGGGAAAACAATGAGCAGTTCTTC.

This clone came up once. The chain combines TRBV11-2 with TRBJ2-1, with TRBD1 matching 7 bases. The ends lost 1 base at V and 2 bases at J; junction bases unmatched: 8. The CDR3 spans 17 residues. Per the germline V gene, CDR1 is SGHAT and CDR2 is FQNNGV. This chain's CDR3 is CASSLGVGTVAYNEQFF. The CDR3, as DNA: TGTGCCAGCAGCTTAGGAGTAGGGACAGTGGCCTACAATGAGCAGTTCTTC.

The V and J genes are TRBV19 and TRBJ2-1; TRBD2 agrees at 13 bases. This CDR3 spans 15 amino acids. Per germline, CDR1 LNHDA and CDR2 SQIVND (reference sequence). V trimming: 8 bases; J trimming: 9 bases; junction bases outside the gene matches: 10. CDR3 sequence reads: CASWGTSGGASEQFF. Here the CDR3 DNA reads TGTGCCAGTTGGGGTACTAGCGGGGGGGCCAGTGAGCAGTTCTTC.

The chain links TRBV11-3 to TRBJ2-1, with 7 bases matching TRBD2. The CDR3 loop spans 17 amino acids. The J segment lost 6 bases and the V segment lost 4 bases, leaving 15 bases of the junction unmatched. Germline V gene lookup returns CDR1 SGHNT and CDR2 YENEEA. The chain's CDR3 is CASSSRRAGGGVNEQFF. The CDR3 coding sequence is TGTGCCAGCAGCTCCCGTCGTGCCGGCGGGGGAGTCAATGAGCAGTTCTTC. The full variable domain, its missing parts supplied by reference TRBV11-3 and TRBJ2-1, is EAGVVQSPRYKIIEKKQPVAFWCNPISGHNTLYWYLQNLGQGPELLIRYENEEAVDDSQLPKDRFSAERLKGVDSTLKIQPAELGDSAVYLCASSSRRAGGGVNEQFFGPGTRLTVL.

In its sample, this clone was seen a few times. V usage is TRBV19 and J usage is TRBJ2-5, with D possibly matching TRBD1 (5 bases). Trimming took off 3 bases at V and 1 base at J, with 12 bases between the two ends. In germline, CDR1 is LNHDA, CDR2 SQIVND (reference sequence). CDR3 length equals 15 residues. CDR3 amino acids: CASSIAWGRQETQYF. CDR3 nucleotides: TGTGCCAGTAGTATCGCGTGGGGCCGCCAAGAGACCCAGTACTTC.

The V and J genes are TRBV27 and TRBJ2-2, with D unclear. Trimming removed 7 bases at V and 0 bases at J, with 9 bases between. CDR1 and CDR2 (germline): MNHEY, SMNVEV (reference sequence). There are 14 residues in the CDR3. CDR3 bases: TGTGCCAGCATCCCGACAACGAACACCGGGGAGCTGTTTTTT. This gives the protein CASIPTTNTGELFF.

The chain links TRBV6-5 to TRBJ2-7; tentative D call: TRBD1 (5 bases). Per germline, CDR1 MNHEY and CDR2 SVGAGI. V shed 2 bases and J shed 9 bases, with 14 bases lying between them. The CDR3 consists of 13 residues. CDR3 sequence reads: CASSYLPGQGQYF. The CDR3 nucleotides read TGTGCCAGCAGTTACCTTCCAGGGCAGGGGCAGTACTTC.

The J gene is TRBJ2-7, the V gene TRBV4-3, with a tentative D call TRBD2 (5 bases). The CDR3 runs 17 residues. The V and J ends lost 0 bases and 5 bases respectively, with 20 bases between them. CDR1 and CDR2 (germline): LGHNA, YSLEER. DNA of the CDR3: TGCGCCAGCAGCCAAGAGATCTCCGGTGGCACGCGGGACGAGCAGTACTTC. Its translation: CASSQEISGGTRDEQYF.

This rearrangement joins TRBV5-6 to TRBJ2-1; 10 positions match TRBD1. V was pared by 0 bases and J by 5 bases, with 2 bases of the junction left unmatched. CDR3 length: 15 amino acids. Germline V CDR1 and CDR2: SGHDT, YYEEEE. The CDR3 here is CASSLGDRGHNEQFF. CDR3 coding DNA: TGTGCCAGCAGCTTGGGGGACAGGGGCCACAATGAGCAGTTCTTC. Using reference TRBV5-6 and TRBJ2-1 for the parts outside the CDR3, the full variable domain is DAGVTQSPTHLIKTRGQQVTLRCSPKSGHDTVSWYQQALGQGPQFIFQYYEEEERQRGNFPDRFSGHQFPNYSSELNVNALLLGDSALYLCASSLGDRGHNEQFFGPGTRLTVL.

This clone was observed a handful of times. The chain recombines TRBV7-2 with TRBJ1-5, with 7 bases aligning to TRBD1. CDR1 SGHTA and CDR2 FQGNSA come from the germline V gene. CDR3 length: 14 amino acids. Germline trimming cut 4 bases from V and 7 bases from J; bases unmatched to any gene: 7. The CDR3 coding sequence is TGTGCCAGCAGCTCACAGGGGATCAACCAGCCCCAGCATTTT. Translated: CASSSQGINQPQHF.

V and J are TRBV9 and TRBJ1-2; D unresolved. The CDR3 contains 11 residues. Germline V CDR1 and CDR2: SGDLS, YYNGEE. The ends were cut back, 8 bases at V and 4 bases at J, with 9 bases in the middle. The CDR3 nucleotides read TGTGCCAGTTACTCGGGCTATGGCTACACCTTC. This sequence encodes CASYSGYGYTF.

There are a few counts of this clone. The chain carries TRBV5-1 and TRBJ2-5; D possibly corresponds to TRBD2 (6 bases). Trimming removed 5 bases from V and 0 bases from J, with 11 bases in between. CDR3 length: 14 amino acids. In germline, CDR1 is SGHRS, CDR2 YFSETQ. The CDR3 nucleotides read TGCGCCAGCAGAGGTCGGGGGAACCAAGAGACCCAGTACTTC. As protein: CASRGRGNQETQYF.

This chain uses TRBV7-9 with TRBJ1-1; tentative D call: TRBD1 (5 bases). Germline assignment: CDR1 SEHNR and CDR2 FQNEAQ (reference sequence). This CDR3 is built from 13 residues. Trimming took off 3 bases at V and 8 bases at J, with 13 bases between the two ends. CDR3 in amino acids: CASSFSVGLEAFF. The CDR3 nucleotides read TGTGCCAGCAGCTTCTCAGTGGGACTCGAAGCTTTCTTT.

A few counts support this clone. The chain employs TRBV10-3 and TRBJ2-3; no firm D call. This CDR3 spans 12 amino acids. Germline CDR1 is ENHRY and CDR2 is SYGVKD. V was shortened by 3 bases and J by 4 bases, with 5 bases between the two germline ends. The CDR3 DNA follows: TGTGCCATCAGTGATCAGGCAGATACGCAGTATTTT. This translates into CAISDQADTQYF.

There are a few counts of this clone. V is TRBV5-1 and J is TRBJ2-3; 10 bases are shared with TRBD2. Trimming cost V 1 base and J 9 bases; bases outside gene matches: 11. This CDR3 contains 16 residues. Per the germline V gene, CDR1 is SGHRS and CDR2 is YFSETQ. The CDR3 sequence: CASSLRASGGSVTQYF. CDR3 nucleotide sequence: TGCGCCAGCAGCTTGAGGGCTAGCGGGGGCTCGGTAACGCAGTATTTT.

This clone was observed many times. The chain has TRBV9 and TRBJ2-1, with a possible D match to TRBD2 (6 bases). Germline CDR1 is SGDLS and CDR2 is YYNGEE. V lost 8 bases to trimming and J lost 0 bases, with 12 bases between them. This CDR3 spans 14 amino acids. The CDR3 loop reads CASSSGPSYNEQFF. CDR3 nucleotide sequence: TGTGCCAGTAGTAGCGGACCCTCCTACAATGAGCAGTTCTTC.

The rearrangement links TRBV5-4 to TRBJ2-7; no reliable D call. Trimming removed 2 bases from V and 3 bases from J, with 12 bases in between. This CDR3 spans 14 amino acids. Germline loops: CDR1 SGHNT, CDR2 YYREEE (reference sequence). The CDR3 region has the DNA TGTGCCAGCAGCTTAGCTCTTACGAGCTACGAGCAGTACTTC. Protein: CASSLALTSYEQYF.

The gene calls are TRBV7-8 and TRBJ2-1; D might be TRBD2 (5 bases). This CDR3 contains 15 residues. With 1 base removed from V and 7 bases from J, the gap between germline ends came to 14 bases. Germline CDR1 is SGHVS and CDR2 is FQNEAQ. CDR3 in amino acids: CASSLDLNSVNEQFF. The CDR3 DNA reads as TGTGCCAGCAGCTTAGACCTTAATAGCGTTAATGAGCAGTTCTTC.

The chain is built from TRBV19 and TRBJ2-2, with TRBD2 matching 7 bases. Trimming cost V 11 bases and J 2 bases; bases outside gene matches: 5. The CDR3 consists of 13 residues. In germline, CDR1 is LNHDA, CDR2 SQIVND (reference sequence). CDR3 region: CAASGTNTGELFF. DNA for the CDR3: TGTGCCGCTAGCGGAACTAACACCGGGGAGCTGTTTTTT. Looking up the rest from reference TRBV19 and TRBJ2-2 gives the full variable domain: DGGITQSPKYLFRKEGQNVTLSCEQNLNHDAMYWYRQDPGQGLRLIYYSQIVNDFQKGDIAEGYSVSREKKESFPLTVTSAQKNPTAFYLCAASGTNTGELFFGEGSRLTVL.

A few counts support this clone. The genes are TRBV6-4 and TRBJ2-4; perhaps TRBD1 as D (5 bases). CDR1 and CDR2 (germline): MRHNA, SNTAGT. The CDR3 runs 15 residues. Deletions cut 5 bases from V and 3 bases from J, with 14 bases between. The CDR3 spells CASSLLTGCKNIQYF. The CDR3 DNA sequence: TGTGCCAGCAGTCTATTAACAGGTTGCAAAAACATTCAGTACTTC.

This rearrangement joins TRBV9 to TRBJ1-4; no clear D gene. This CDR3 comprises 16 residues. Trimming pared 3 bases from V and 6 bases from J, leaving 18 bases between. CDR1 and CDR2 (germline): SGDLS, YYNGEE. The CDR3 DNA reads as TGTGCCAGCAGCGCTAGTGGTCGGGGATACTATGAAAAACTGTTTTTT. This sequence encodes CASSASGRGYYEKLFF.

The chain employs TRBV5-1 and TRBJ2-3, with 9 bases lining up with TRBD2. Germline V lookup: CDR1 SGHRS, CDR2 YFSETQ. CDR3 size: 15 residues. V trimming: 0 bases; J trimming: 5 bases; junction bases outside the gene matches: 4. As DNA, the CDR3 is TGCGCCAGCAGCTTGGAACGCGGGGGGGGAGATACGCAGTATTTT. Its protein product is CASSLERGGGDTQYF.

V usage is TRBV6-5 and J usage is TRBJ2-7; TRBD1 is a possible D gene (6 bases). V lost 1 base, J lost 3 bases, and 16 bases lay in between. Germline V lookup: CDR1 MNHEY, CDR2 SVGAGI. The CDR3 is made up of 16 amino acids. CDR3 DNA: TGTGCCAGCAGTTACTTATCCACAGGGATCCACTACGAGCAGTACTTC. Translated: CASSYLSTGIHYEQYF.

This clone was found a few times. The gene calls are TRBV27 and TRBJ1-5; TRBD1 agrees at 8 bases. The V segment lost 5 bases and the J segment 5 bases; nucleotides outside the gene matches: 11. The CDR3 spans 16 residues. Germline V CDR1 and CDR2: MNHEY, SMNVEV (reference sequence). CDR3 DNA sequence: TGTGCCAGCAGTCCTAAACCAGGGGGCCAGTATCAGCCCCAGCATTTT. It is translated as CASSPKPGGQYQPQHF.

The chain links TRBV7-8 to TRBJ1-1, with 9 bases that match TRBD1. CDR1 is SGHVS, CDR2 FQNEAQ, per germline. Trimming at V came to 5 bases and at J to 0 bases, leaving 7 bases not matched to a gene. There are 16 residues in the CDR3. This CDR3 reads CASSLGTGFMNTEAFF. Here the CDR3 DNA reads TGTGCCAGCAGCCTAGGGACAGGGTTCATGAACACTGAAGCTTTCTTT.

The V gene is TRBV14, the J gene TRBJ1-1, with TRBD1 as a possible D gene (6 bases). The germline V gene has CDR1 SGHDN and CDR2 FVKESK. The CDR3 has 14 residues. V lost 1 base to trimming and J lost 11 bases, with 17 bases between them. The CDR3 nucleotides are TGTGCCAGCAGCCAAGTTTCGGGGGGCAATCGGGCTTTCTTT. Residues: CASSQVSGGNRAFF.

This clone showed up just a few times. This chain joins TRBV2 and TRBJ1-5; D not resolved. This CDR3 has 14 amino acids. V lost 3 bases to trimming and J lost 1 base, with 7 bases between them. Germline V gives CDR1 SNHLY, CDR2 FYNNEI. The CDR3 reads CASSESLSNQPQHF. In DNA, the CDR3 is TGTGCCAGCAGTGAGTCTCTGAGCAATCAGCCCCAGCATTTT.

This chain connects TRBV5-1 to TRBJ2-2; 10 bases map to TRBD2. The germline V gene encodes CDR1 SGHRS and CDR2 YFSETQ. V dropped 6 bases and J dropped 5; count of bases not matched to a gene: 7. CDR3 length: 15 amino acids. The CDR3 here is CASTERGGWTGELFF. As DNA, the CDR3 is TGCGCCAGCACAGAGCGGGGGGGCTGGACCGGGGAGCTGTTTTTT.

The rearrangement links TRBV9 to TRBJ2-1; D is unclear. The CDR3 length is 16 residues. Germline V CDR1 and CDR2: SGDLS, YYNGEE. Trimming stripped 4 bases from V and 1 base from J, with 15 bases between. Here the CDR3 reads CASSQAAIRSYNEQFF. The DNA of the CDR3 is TGTGCCAGCAGCCAAGCCGCCATACGATCCTACAATGAGCAGTTCTTC.